This T cell receptor (beta chain) comes out of a study of blood T cell repertoires in COVID-19. Study details: Researchers got acute and convalescent COVID-19 samples from the United States, Italy and Spain. T cells, B-cell-depleted T cells, or PBMCs supplied cDNA or gDNA.

As handled by the study authors: The authors estimated nucleated cell counts from reference gene primer amplification. The method was immunoSEQ multiplex PCR; TCRdb's version includes in-frame clones alone and lacks a portion of them. D and trimming were read from the DNA, whereas the V and J calls and clone size are those reported in that table. Found here are tens of thousands of clones, over 85% of them singletons; the top ten hold about 2.6%. The V gene end was trimmed by 0 bases and the J gene end by 10 bases; junction bases not matched to a gene: 11. This CDR3 has 16 amino acids. Germline V gene data show CDR1 as MGHRA and CDR2 as YSYEKL.

The specimen was peripheral blood. J is TRBJ2-1 and V is TRBV4-1, with 8 bases lining up with TRBD2. This receptor was taken from a man between 70 and 80 years old with active COVID-19. The CDR3 nucleotides read TGCGCCAGCAGCCAAGATACCGGGGGGGCCGGAAGGGAGCAGTTCTTC. It translates to CASSQDTGGAGREQFF.